This is a list of T cell receptor beta chains from one sample in a study of cytomegalovirus exposure and HLA in healthy donors. The data were produced by immunoSEQ multiplex PCR, yet TCRdb's version contains in-frame clones alone and is incomplete. Altogether tens of thousands of clones are present, approximately 81% being singletons, with the ten largest covering 6.2%. Source material: PBMCs. Receptors were obtained from a woman aged 50 to 65 in good health and CMV-seropositive. The CDR3 runs from the conserved cysteine through the conserved F or W. Each record gives: J gene, D gene, clone size, V gene, CDR3 DNA, CDR3 protein. D genes are given only for firm matches. Clone size is stated in some rows and not others, as once, few, many or a class when expanded.

j_call: TRBJ1-4; d_call: TRBD1; clone_size: .; v_call: TRBV19; cdr3_nt: TGTGCCAGTAGTGCGACAGGGGCGTGGGAAAAACTGTTTTTT; cdr3_aa: CASSATGAWEKLFF
j_call: TRBJ2-7; d_call: .; clone_size: .; v_call: TRBV6-1; cdr3_nt: TGTGCCAGCAGTGAGCGAGTCTACGAGCAGTACTTC; cdr3_aa: CASSERVYEQYF
j_call: TRBJ2-1; d_call: .; clone_size: few; v_call: TRBV6-5; cdr3_nt: TGTGCCAGCAGTTTCACGACCGGGACCTACAATGAGCAGTTCTTC; cdr3_aa: CASSFTTGTYNEQFF
j_call: TRBJ2-1; d_call: .; clone_size: .; v_call: TRBV27; cdr3_nt: TGTGCCAGCAGTCTTGCGTCCTACAATGAGCAGTTCTTC; cdr3_aa: CASSLASYNEQFF
j_call: TRBJ2-1; d_call: TRBD2; clone_size: .; v_call: TRBV28; cdr3_nt: TGTGCCAGCGTGGGAGCGGGAGGCCGCAATGAGCAGTTCTTC; cdr3_aa: CASVGAGGRNEQFF
j_call: TRBJ1-2; d_call: .; clone_size: .; v_call: TRBV29-1; cdr3_nt: TGCAGCTCCCTAGTTGCAACGGAAGATGGCTACACCTTC; cdr3_aa: CSSLVATEDGYTF
j_call: TRBJ1-1; d_call: .; clone_size: .; v_call: TRBV2; cdr3_nt: TGTGCCACTACGGGACAAAGGTTGAACACTGAAGCTTTCTTT; cdr3_aa: CATTGQRLNTEAFF
j_call: TRBJ1-4; d_call: .; clone_size: many; v_call: TRBV7-9; cdr3_nt: TGTGCCAGCAGCCTTTCAGGGCGTGAAAAACTGTTTTTT; cdr3_aa: CASSLSGREKLFF
j_call: TRBJ1-1; d_call: .; clone_size: .; v_call: TRBV5-8; cdr3_nt: TGTGCCAGCAGCTTGCTTGGTAAGGCGGGTACTGAAGCTTTCTTT; cdr3_aa: CASSLLGKAGTEAFF
j_call: TRBJ2-7; d_call: .; clone_size: .; v_call: TRBV2; cdr3_nt: TGTGCCAGCAGCCAAGCGAGAGAACATTACGAGCAGTACTTC; cdr3_aa: CASSQAREHYEQYF
j_call: TRBJ1-5; d_call: TRBD1; clone_size: .; v_call: TRBV6-1; cdr3_nt: TGTGCCAGCATTGAGACAGGGGGTTACCAGCCCCAGCATTTT; cdr3_aa: CASIETGGYQPQHF
j_call: TRBJ2-1; d_call: .; clone_size: .; v_call: TRBV30; cdr3_nt: TGTGCCTGGAGTGTAACTAGCCAAGGTAATGAGCAGTTCTTC; cdr3_aa: CAWSVTSQGNEQFF
j_call: TRBJ1-1; d_call: .; clone_size: .; v_call: TRBV28; cdr3_nt: TGTGCCAGCAGCCACCCACAGCCTCGGCGCACTGAAGCTTTCTTT; cdr3_aa: CASSHPQPRRTEAFF
j_call: TRBJ2-3; d_call: .; clone_size: .; v_call: TRBV6-5; cdr3_nt: TGTGCCAGCAGTGCCAGGACTAACACAGATACGCAGTATTTT; cdr3_aa: CASSARTNTDTQYF
j_call: TRBJ2-5; d_call: .; clone_size: once; v_call: TRBV11-2; cdr3_nt: TGTGCCAGCAGCTTAGTTTTCGGGAATCAAGAGACCCAGTACTTC; cdr3_aa: CASSLVFGNQETQYF
j_call: TRBJ1-2; d_call: TRBD1; clone_size: .; v_call: TRBV29-1; cdr3_nt: TGCAGCGTAAATGCGAAACCGGGACAGGGGAACTATGGCTACACCTTC; cdr3_aa: CSVNAKPGQGNYGYTF
j_call: TRBJ2-2; d_call: .; clone_size: .; v_call: TRBV7-2; cdr3_nt: TGTGCCAGCAGCTTACTCGGCCCTAGGACCGGGGAGCTGTTTTTT; cdr3_aa: CASSLLGPRTGELFF
j_call: TRBJ2-5; d_call: .; clone_size: .; v_call: TRBV30; cdr3_nt: TGTGCCTGGAGTACGGGAGCCGGTGAGACCCAGTACTTC; cdr3_aa: CAWSTGAGETQYF
j_call: TRBJ1-1; d_call: TRBD1; clone_size: .; v_call: TRBV7-8; cdr3_nt: TGTGCCAGCAGCTTGGTCCGGACAGGGATGAACACTGAAGCTTTCTTT; cdr3_aa: CASSLVRTGMNTEAFF
j_call: TRBJ1-1; d_call: TRBD1; clone_size: few; v_call: TRBV6-5; cdr3_nt: TGTGCCAGCAGCGTCAGACAGGGGGGCACTGAAGCTTTCTTT; cdr3_aa: CASSVRQGGTEAFF
j_call: TRBJ2-2; d_call: TRBD2; clone_size: .; v_call: TRBV5-1; cdr3_nt: TGCGCCAGCAGCTTGCTAGCGGGAGGCCCGAACACCGGGGAGCTGTTTTTT; cdr3_aa: CASSLLAGGPNTGELFF
j_call: TRBJ2-2; d_call: .; clone_size: few; v_call: TRBV9; cdr3_nt: TGTGCCTCAGGGGACGCGAACACCGGGGAGCTGTTTTTT; cdr3_aa: CASGDANTGELFF
j_call: TRBJ2-7; d_call: .; clone_size: .; v_call: TRBV6-1; cdr3_nt: TGTGCCAGCAGCCTCGACGGGGGATACGAGCAGTACTTC; cdr3_aa: CASSLDGGYEQYF
j_call: TRBJ1-1; d_call: .; clone_size: .; v_call: TRBV18; cdr3_nt: TGTGCCAGCTCACCACTCACAGGTGGCACTGAAGCTTTCTTT; cdr3_aa: CASSPLTGGTEAFF
j_call: TRBJ2-7; d_call: .; clone_size: .; v_call: TRBV14; cdr3_nt: TGTGCCAGCAGCCCGACTAGTAGCTCGCGGCAGTACTTC; cdr3_aa: CASSPTSSSRQYF
j_call: TRBJ2-1; d_call: TRBD2; clone_size: .; v_call: TRBV29-1; cdr3_nt: TGCAGCGTAGCGGGAGGGTACAATGAGCAGTTCTTC; cdr3_aa: CSVAGGYNEQFF